This TCR beta chain was identified in a study of blood T cell repertoires in COVID-19. Produced via immunoSEQ multiplex PCR; TCRdb's table is partial and in-frame only. Of hundreds of thousands of clones in the sample, 90% are singletons; the top ten hold approximately 4.5%. This CDR3 has 17 residues. V shed 3 bases, J shed 6 bases, and the junction held 9 bases outside the gene matches. Germline V gives CDR1 SGHVS, CDR2 FNYEAQ. This sequence was found in a woman aged 18-29 years with acute COVID-19. V usage is TRBV7-6 and J usage is TRBJ2-3; 13 positions agree with TRBD2. The sample consisted of PBMCs or T cells enriched from blood (not recorded which). The CDR3 nucleotides are TGTGCCAGCAGCTTTAGGGTTGGGACTAGCGGGAAGGATACGCAGTATTTT. This encodes CASSFRVGTSGKDTQYF.